These T cell receptor beta chains were read from a single sample in a study of read filtering for tumor transcriptome and immune sequencing. TCRdb processed the reads anew with MiXCR; each CDR3 protein has one entry. The data contain 50,000 or so distinct CDR3 sequences, roughly a fifth of them seen just once; the ten biggest clones take up over 15%. The sample comprised a population of CD138-negative cells sorted from bone marrow. These receptor sequences come from a donor at least 40 years old with multiple myeloma. The CDR3 runs from the conserved cysteine through the conserved F or W. Fields, in order: clone size, V gene, D gene, J gene, CDR3 DNA, CDR3 protein. A D gene is named only where the DNA matches it firmly. Clone sizes are given selectively: once, few, many, or a class where the clone is expanded.

size: many
V: TRBV11-1
D: -
J: TRBJ1-1
DNA: TGTGCCAGCAGCCTACGAGTGAGTTGGACTGAAGCTTTCTTT
CDR3: CASSLRVSWTEAFF

size: many
V: TRBV20-1
D: -
J: TRBJ1-1
DNA: TGCAGTGCTAGTAGGGGGAGGTATCTCCCTGAAGCTTTCTTT
CDR3: CSASRGRYLPEAFF

size: many
V: TRBV27
D: -
J: TRBJ1-1
DNA: TGTGCCAGCAGTTTATCAGGACAGTCCCGGCTTACTGAAGCTTTCTTT
CDR3: CASSLSGQSRLTEAFF

size: few
V: TRBV19
D: -
J: TRBJ1-5
DNA: TGTGCCAGTAGATCGTACAATCAGCCCCAGCATTTT
CDR3: CASRSYNQPQHF

size: few
V: TRBV20-1
D: TRBD1
J: TRBJ2-7
DNA: TGCAGTGCCACTCGGGACAGCTCCTACGAGCAGTACTTC
CDR3: CSATRDSSYEQYF

size: many
V: TRBV5-1
D: -
J: TRBJ2-5
DNA: TGCGCCAGCAGCCAGGGGCCCCAAGAGACCCAGTACTTC
CDR3: CASSQGPQETQYF

size: few
V: TRBV20-1
D: TRBD2
J: TRBJ2-2
DNA: TGCAGTGCTAGCTATCCCGCGGGGGCGAACACCGGGGAGCTGTTTTTT
CDR3: CSASYPAGANTGELFF

size: -
V: TRBV7-7
D: TRBD2
J: TRBJ2-5
DNA: TGTGCTAGCAGCCTAGGGACTAGCGGGAGCCAAGAGACCCAGTACTTC
CDR3: CASSLGTSGSQETQYF

size: many
V: TRBV6-2/TRBV6-3
D: -
J: TRBJ2-1
DNA: TGTGCCAGCAGTTACTCCAACTTCAATGAGCAGTTCTTC
CDR3: CASSYSNFNEQFF

size: many
V: TRBV19
D: TRBD2
J: TRBJ2-1
DNA: TGTGCCAGTAGTGTTTATAGCGGGAGGAATGAGCAGTTCTTC
CDR3: CASSVYSGRNEQFF

size: many
V: TRBV7-2
D: -
J: TRBJ1-1
DNA: TGTGCCAGCAGCTTGTCGACAGACCCCCCGAGAGCTTTCTTT
CDR3: CASSLSTDPPRAFF

size: many
V: TRBV4-1
D: TRBD1
J: TRBJ1-5
DNA: TGCGCCAGCAGCCTTCAGGGGGTTACTCAGCCCCAGCATTTT
CDR3: CASSLQGVTQPQHF

size: -
V: TRBV7-9
D: -
J: TRBJ2-3
DNA: TGTGCCAGCGGCAGACCTGCTTCCGATACGCAGTATTTT
CDR3: CASGRPASDTQYF

size: -
V: TRBV7-3
D: -
J: TRBJ2-7
DNA: TGTGCCAGCAGCTTAACGCCCATGACTAGGGAGCAGTACTTC
CDR3: CASSLTPMTREQYF

size: -
V: TRBV7-8
D: -
J: TRBJ2-3
DNA: TGTGCCAGCAGCCAATTCAGGGGCCCAGATACGCAGTATTTT
CDR3: CASSQFRGPDTQYF

size: many
V: TRBV20-1
D: TRBD1
J: TRBJ2-7
DNA: TGCAGTGCTTTGATTTGGACAGGCTCCTACGAGCAGTACTTC
CDR3: CSALIWTGSYEQYF

size: many
V: TRBV7-9
D: -
J: TRBJ1-2
DNA: TGTGCCAGCAGCTTAACCTGGGACACCTATGGCTACACCTTC
CDR3: CASSLTWDTYGYTF

size: many
V: TRBV7-6
D: TRBD2
J: TRBJ2-1
DNA: TGTGCCAGCAGCCCGGGACTAGCGGGAGGGTTGGCGAATGAGCAGTTCTTC
CDR3: CASSPGLAGGLANEQFF

size: many
V: TRBV3-1
D: -
J: TRBJ1-2
DNA: TGTGCCAGCAGCCAAGGAGCAGCAAGCGGCTACACCTTC
CDR3: CASSQGAASGYTF

size: -
V: TRBV27
D: TRBD2
J: TRBJ2-2
DNA: TGTGCCAGCAGTTTAAGGCCCATAGCGGGAGGGTTCACCGGGGAGCTGTTTTTT
CDR3: CASSLRPIAGGFTGELFF

size: -
V: TRBV6-1
D: TRBD2
J: TRBJ2-7
DNA: TGTGCCAACAGTGGGGGGGCCTACGAGCAGTACTTC
CDR3: CANSGGAYEQYF

size: -
V: TRBV14
D: -
J: TRBJ2-3
DNA: TGTGCCAGCAGCCCCCCCCCTGGTGTAGAGCGGCTCACAGATACGCAGTATTTT
CDR3: CASSPPPGVERLTDTQYF

size: many
V: TRBV12-5
D: -
J: TRBJ2-1
DNA: TGTGCTAGTGGTTTGCCAGGGGACATTTGGGGGCAGTTCTTC
CDR3: CASGLPGDIWGQFF

size: few
V: TRBV19
D: TRBD1
J: TRBJ2-1
DNA: TGTGCCAGTCAAGGACAGGTTGAGCAGTTCTTC
CDR3: CASQGQVEQFF

size: -
V: TRBV11-3
D: TRBD2
J: TRBJ2-3
DNA: TGTGCCAGCAGCCCTGGACTAGCGGGAGCCACAGATACGCAGTATTTT
CDR3: CASSPGLAGATDTQYF

size: many
V: TRBV12-3/TRBV12-4
D: -
J: TRBJ2-6
DNA: TGTGCCAGCAGTGCACGCAGGGGCTCTGGGGCCAACGTCCTGACTTTC
CDR3: CASSARRGSGANVLTF

size: many
V: TRBV28
D: -
J: TRBJ2-1
DNA: TGTGCCAGCAGTCGGAATCCGATCTCCTACAATGAGCAGTTCTTC
CDR3: CASSRNPISYNEQFF

size: many
V: TRBV7-3
D: -
J: TRBJ2-7
DNA: TGTGCCAGCATGTCAGGCACCGACCCTTCCTACGAGCAGTACTTC
CDR3: CASMSGTDPSYEQYF

size: many
V: TRBV5-1
D: -
J: TRBJ1-4
DNA: TGCGCCAGCAGTCTTGGAAGCGTCTTGGGAGAAAAACTGTTTTTT
CDR3: CASSLGSVLGEKLFF

size: -
V: TRBV30
D: -
J: TRBJ1-1
DNA: TGTGCCTGGAGTGTATGGACAAGGTACACTGAAGCTTTCTTT
CDR3: CAWSVWTRYTEAFF

size: many
V: TRBV7-2
D: TRBD1
J: TRBJ1-5
DNA: TGTGCCAGCAGACTCACAGGGGGCCTGGGTCAGCCCCAGCATTTT
CDR3: CASRLTGGLGQPQHF

size: many
V: TRBV30
D: -
J: TRBJ1-1
DNA: TGTGCCTGGAGATTCGTGACAATGAGAAAGGGCACTGAAGCTTTCTTT
CDR3: CAWRFVTMRKGTEAFF

size: many
V: TRBV19
D: -
J: TRBJ2-7
DNA: TGTGCCAGTAGTCCCAGGGGAGGGAATCGCTACGAGCAGTACTTC
CDR3: CASSPRGGNRYEQYF

size: many
V: TRBV18
D: -
J: TRBJ2-6
DNA: TGTGCCAGCTCACCAGAGAGGACTTCTGGGGCCAACGTCCTGACTTTC
CDR3: CASSPERTSGANVLTF

size: -
V: TRBV20-1
D: TRBD2
J: TRBJ2-3
DNA: TGCAGTGCTCAAAGGCGGGAGGGCCGCACAGATACGCAGTATTTT
CDR3: CSAQRREGRTDTQYF